Following are 10 T cell receptor beta chains from one sample sequenced in a study of tumor and adjacent non-tumor tissue in lung cancer. The template was RNA from unsorted bulk tissue. The library came from three nested PCR rounds adapted from ARM-PCR protocols. TCRdb passed the multiplex PCR reads through MiXCR, listing each CDR3 protein once. This repertoire shows under 250,000 distinct CDR3 sequences, 60% to 85% found once; its top ten account for under 30%. The sequenced material came from lung tumor tissue. These receptors were collected from a man in his fifties or sixties with non-small cell lung cancer.

Many counts were recorded for this clonotype. The chain links TRBV11-1 to TRBJ1-4, with 7 bases fitting TRBD1. The CDR3 contains 13 residues. V lost 4 bases to trimming and J lost 8 bases; unmatched junction nucleotides: 4. Germline V gene sequence: CDR1 SGHAT, CDR2 FQDESV (reference sequence). The CDR3 protein is CASSSNRGEKLFF. The CDR3 region has the DNA TGTGCCAGCAGCTCAAACAGGGGAGAAAAACTGTTTTTT.

Points on this clonotype: This may stem from a read error, because a much larger clone lies one nucleotide away. V usage is TRBV12-3 or TRBV12-4 and J usage is TRBJ2-1; no reliable D call. This CDR3 is 14 amino acids long. This chain's CDR3 is CASSLTHNRNEQLF. The CDR3 region has the DNA TGTGCCAGCAGCCTGACCCACAATCGCAATGAGCAGTTATTC.

J is TRBJ2-3 and V is TRBV6-5; the match to TRBD2 covers 7 bases. V was pared by 2 bases and J by 7 bases, with 18 bases of the junction left unmatched. The CDR3 spans 18 residues. Germline V CDR1 and CDR2: MNHEY, SVGAGI. In nucleotides, the CDR3 is TGTGCCAGCAGTTACCCTCGGACTAGTGGGGGGGTAACAAATACGCAGTATTTT. It codes for CASSYPRTSGGVTNTQYF.

The chain couples TRBV20-1 to TRBJ1-5; D might be TRBD2 (6 bases). The last part of the DNA fits TRBJ2-3 better; the J call may be wrong. Germline CDR1 reads DFQATT; CDR2 reads SNEGSKA (reference sequence). The CDR3 length is 13 residues. CDR3 in DNA: TGCAGTGCTACAAGGGAGGTGGACCAGCCCCAGTATTTT. Protein: CSATREVDQPQYF.

About this clonotype: This may come from a read error, since a much larger clone is one base off. The V gene is TRBV20-1, the J gene TRBJ2-3; D possibly corresponds to TRBD2 (6 bases). This CDR3 has 15 amino acids. Germline CDR1 and CDR2: DFQATT and SNEGSKA (reference sequence). The CDR3 region has the DNA TGCAGTACTAGCCGGCCGGGAGTCCACACAGATACGCAGTATTTT. Translating gives CSTSRPGVHTDTQYF.

With regard to this clonotype: This may be a read error: a much more frequent sequence differs by one nucleotide. The chain links TRBV11-2 to TRBJ1-1, with 7 positions matching TRBD1. The CDR3 loop spans 13 amino acids. The V gene's germline CDR1 is SGHAT and CDR2 FQNNGV. The CDR3 region has the DNA TGTGCCAGTAGCCCGACAGGGTTCACTGAACCTTTCTTT. This encodes CASSPTGFTEPFF.

The chain's CDR3 is CASRGLANTEAFF. The CDR3 DNA reads as TGCGCCAGCAGGGGACTGGCGAACACTGAAGCTTTCTTT. J is TRBJ1-1 and V is TRBV4-3, with D tentatively TRBD1 (5 bases). The CDR3 sequence is 13 residues long. The ends were cut back, 6 bases at V and 1 base at J, with 9 bases in the middle. Germline V gene lookup returns CDR1 LGHNA and CDR2 YSLEER.

With regard to this clonotype: As the CDR3 is not closed by the conserved phenylalanine or tryptophan, this likely results from a read error. The limits of the CDR3 on the DNA are not certain, so only TCRdb's listed CDR3 is given. V gene TRBV11-2 combines with J gene TRBJ1-6. The germline V gene has CDR1 SGHAT and CDR2 FQNNGV. The CDR3 sequence runs 21 residues, both termini included. The CDR3 is CASSLLPPTSLGDSYNSPPHL.

On this clonotype: A much more abundant neighbour one base away suggests this may be a read error. The V and J genes are TRBV6-2 or TRBV6-3 and TRBJ2-7; unclear D gene. CDR1 is MNHEY and CDR2 is SVGEGT in the germline V gene. CDR3 length: 11 amino acids. The chain's CDR3 is CTSTSVSEQYF. In nucleotides, the CDR3 is TGTACCAGCACCTCCGTGAGCGAGCAGTACTTC.

Concerning this clonotype: The conserved closing phenylalanine or tryptophan is absent in this CDR3, likely reflecting a read error. This sequence joins TRBV4-1 and TRBJ2-1; 7 bases are a match to TRBD2. CDR1 and CDR2 (germline): MGHRA, YSYEKL. The CDR3 totals 14 residues. The chain's CDR3 is CPSSQGLADNEQFL. CDR3 coding DNA: TGCCCCAGCAGCCAAGGGCTAGCGGACAATGAGCAGTTCTTG.